This entry lists 4 T cell receptor beta chains sequenced from one sample in a study of blood T cells in healthy people across ages (dated by TCRdb to about 2015). The library came from 5' RACE. Sequenced using an Illumina HiSeq 2500. A second about 7 to 12 cycle PCR used a sample-barcoded 5' primer and a J-beta primer mix. TCRdb applied fastp at Q25 and MiXCR to the public reads, then kept only in-frame beta chains. Each record represents a unique CDR3 protein, reported with the most common genes and DNA among its rows. Within this sample are over a million distinct CDR3 sequences, with roughly 45% of them counted one time only. Of the sample, 18% is held by the ten largest clones. Sequenced sample: blood. The receptors here all came from a woman in her fifties or sixties in good health.

The chain combines TRBV3-1 with TRBJ2-3; 7 bases are a match to TRBD1. The trim removed 4 bases at V and 5 bases at J, leaving 3 bases unmatched. Germline values: CDR1 LGHDT, CDR2 YNNKEL (reference sequence). The CDR3 contains 13 residues. CDR3 sequence (DNA): TGTGCCAGCAGCCCGGGACAGCTAGATACGCAGTATTTT. Its protein is CASSPGQLDTQYF.

This sequence joins TRBV20-1 and TRBJ1-5; no definite D call. Germline values: CDR1 DFQATT, CDR2 SNEGSKA (reference sequence). The length of the CDR3 is 12 residues. Deletions cut 6 bases from V and 0 bases from J, with 6 bases between. The CDR3 DNA reads as TGCAGTGCCGGGGATAGCAATCAGCCCCAGCATTTT. Its protein is CSAGDSNQPQHF.

The chain is built from TRBV30 and TRBJ1-2; TRBD1 aligns across 8 bases. CDR1 is GTSNPN, CDR2 SVGIG, per germline (reference sequence). V shed 1 base, J shed 2 bases, and the junction held 3 bases outside the gene matches. The CDR3 is 14 amino acids. The CDR3 bases are TGTGCCTGGAGTGCAGGACAGGGAAACTATGGCTACACCTTC. As protein: CAWSAGQGNYGYTF.

V gene TRBV29-1 combines with J gene TRBJ2-7; D gene ambiguous. Deletions cut 4 bases from V and 1 base from J, with 8 bases between. CDR3 length: 12 amino acids. Per the germline V gene, CDR1 is SQVTM and CDR2 is ANQGSEA. CDR3 residues: CSVGHYSYEQYF. DNA for the CDR3: TGCAGCGTTGGGCATTATTCCTACGAGCAGTACTTC.